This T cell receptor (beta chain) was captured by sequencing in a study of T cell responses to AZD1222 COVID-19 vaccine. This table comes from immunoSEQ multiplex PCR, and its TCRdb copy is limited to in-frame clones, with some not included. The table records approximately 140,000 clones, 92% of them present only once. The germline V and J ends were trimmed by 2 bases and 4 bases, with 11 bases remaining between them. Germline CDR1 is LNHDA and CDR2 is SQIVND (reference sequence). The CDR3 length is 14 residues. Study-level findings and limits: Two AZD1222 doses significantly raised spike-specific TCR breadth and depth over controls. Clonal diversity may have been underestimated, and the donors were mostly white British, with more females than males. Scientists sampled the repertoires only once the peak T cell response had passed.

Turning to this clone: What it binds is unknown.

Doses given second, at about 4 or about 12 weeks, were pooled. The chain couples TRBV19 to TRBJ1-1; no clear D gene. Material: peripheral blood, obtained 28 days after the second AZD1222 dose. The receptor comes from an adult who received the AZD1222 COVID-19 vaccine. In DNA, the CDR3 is TGTGCCAGTAGTATATCCCGGCTTTCCACTGAAGCTTTCTTT. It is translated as CASSISRLSTEAFF.